This TCR beta chain stems from a study of T cells after posttransplantation cyclophosphamide. The CDR3 is made up of 13 amino acids. Per the germline V gene, CDR1 is LNHDA and CDR2 is SQIVND (reference sequence). V gave up 11 bases and J gave up 6 bases; unmatched junction bases: 8. As concerns this clone: Its matching antigen is unknown.

Study conclusions and caveats: Recipient CMV seropositivity and CMV reactivation strongly tracked TRB clonality. Later post-transplant blood repertoires were often dominated by donor CD8+ memory clones.

TCRdb keeps only in-frame clones here, not all; method: immunoSEQ multiplex PCR. This table holds about 52,000 clones, 85% to 95% found once. The receptor was derived from a woman in her 30s in good health and a related stem cell transplant donor. The sample taken for sequencing was PBMCs. The chain couples TRBV19 to TRBJ1-3, with TRBD1 matching 9 bases. The DNA for the CDR3 is TGTGCCGGCCGGGACAGGGTAACAAACACCATATATTTT. This encodes CAGRDRVTNTIYF.